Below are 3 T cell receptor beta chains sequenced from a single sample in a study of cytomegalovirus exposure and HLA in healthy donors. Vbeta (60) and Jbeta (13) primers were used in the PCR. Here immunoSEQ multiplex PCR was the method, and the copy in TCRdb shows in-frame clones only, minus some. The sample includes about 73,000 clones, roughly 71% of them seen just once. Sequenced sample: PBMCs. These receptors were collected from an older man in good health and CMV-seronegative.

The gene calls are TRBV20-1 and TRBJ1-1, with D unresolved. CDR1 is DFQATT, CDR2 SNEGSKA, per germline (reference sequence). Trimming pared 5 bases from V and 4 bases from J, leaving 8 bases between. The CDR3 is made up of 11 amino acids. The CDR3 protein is CSAGGVTEAFF. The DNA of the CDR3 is TGCAGTGCTGGCGGGGTCACTGAAGCTTTCTTT.

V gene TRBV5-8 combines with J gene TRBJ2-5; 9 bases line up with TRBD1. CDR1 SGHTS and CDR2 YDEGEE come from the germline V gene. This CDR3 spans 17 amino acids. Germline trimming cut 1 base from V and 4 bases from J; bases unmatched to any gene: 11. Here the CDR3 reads CASSLYAGTGRGETQYF. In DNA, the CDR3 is TGTGCCAGCAGCTTGTATGCCGGGACAGGGAGGGGAGAGACCCAGTACTTC. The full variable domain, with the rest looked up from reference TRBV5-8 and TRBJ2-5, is EAGVTQSPTHLIKTRGQQATLRCSPISGHTSVYWYQQALGLGLQFLLWYDEGEERNRGNFPPRFSGRQFPNYSSELNVNALELEDSALYLCASSLYAGTGRGETQYFGPGTRLLVL.

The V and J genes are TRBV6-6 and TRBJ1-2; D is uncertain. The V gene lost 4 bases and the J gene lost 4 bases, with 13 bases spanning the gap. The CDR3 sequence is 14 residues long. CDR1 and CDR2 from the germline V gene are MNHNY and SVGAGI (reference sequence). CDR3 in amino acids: CASSSSGGGYGYTF. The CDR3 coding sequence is TGTGCCAGCAGTTCCTCAGGAGGCGGCTATGGCTACACCTTC.